The next 11 T cell receptor beta chains were all read from a single sample in a study of T cell responses to AZD1222 COVID-19 vaccine (dated by TCRdb to about 2021). The library was obtained by the immunoSEQ multiplex PCR assay. As stored in TCRdb, this immuneACCESS dataset retains in-frame rearrangements with V and J assigned. A fraction of the clones does not appear; measured against another copy, unresolved V genes explain less than half of the discrepancy, and the remainder lacks a known reason. In this sample the table shows 100,000 to 130,000 clones, under 95% of which occur a single time. The ten biggest clones cover under 25% of the sample. The time point label, as the study defines it: baseline before first vaccination. Sequenced material: peripheral blood, taken on day 0 of AZD1222 vaccination. Every receptor here comes from an adult in good health.

The V gene is TRBV2, the J gene TRBJ2-7, with 8 bases aligning to TRBD1. This CDR3 spans 14 amino acids. V was clipped by 7 bases and J by 5 bases; unmatched bases: 10. CDR1 SNHLY and CDR2 FYNNEI come from the germline V gene. DNA of the CDR3: TGTGCCAGCAAGACAGGGTCAGGGGGCCACGAGCAGTACTTC. It translates to CASKTGSGGHEQYF.

The chain combines TRBV5-6 with TRBJ1-2; TRBD1 is a possible D gene (5 bases). CDR1 and CDR2 from the germline V gene are SGHDT and YYEEEE. The CDR3 length is 16 residues. The germline V and J ends were trimmed by 0 bases and 5 bases, with 17 bases remaining between them. The CDR3: CASSLELDPGGYGYTF. As DNA, the CDR3 is TGTGCCAGCAGCTTGGAGCTGGACCCCGGGGGATATGGCTACACCTTC.

This rearrangement joins TRBV12-3 or TRBV12-4 to TRBJ1-2; TRBD1 is a possible D gene (5 bases). This CDR3 spans 12 amino acids. Trimming left V 5 bases short and J 4 bases short, with 8 bases between. The chain's CDR3 is CASSPRVYGYTF. Here the CDR3 DNA reads TGTGCCAGCAGTCCCAGGGTCTATGGCTACACCTTC.

The chain recombines TRBV3-1 (or the pseudogene TRBV3-2) with TRBJ2-5; D ambiguous. V lost 0 bases to trimming and J lost 5 bases, with 13 bases between them. The CDR3 loop spans 15 amino acids. CDR1 and CDR2 from the germline V gene are LGHDT and YNNKEL (reference sequence). The CDR3 region is CASSQDVAVRETQYF. The CDR3 coding sequence is TGTGCCAGCAGCCAAGATGTGGCGGTGCGGGAGACCCAGTACTTC.

This chain links TRBV5-1 with TRBJ2-7; D is undetermined. The V end was cut by 0 bases, the J end by 4 bases, with 8 bases between. Germline assignment: CDR1 SGHRS and CDR2 YFSETQ. CDR3 size: 13 residues. CDR3 sequence (DNA): TGCGCCAGCAGCTTGGCCTACGGGTACGAGCAGTACTTC. It codes for CASSLAYGYEQYF.

The gene calls are TRBV28 and TRBJ1-5; tentatively, D is TRBD1 (5 bases). With 6 bases removed from V and 0 bases from J, the gap between germline ends came to 18 bases. The length of the CDR3 is 17 residues. Germline assignment: CDR1 MDHEN and CDR2 SYDVKM. As DNA, the CDR3 is TGTGCCAGCAGCCTTATTTCTCAGGGAGGTAGCAATCAGCCCCAGCATTTT. Its protein is CASSLISQGGSNQPQHF.

The chain combines TRBV5-8 with TRBJ1-1; possible D gene TRBD1, 6 bases. The CDR3 spans 15 residues. V dropped 0 bases and J dropped 4 bases, with 13 bases sitting between them. Germline loops: CDR1 SGHTS, CDR2 YDEGEE. CDR3 amino acids: CASSLAGAMGTEAFF. CDR3 nucleotide sequence: TGTGCCAGCAGCTTGGCGGGGGCCATGGGCACTGAAGCTTTCTTT.

The V gene is TRBV9, the J gene TRBJ2-1, with TRBD2 matching 14 bases. Looked up from germline, CDR1 is SGDLS and CDR2 is YYNGEE. The CDR3 length is 16 residues. With 4 bases clipped from V and 9 bases from J, the junction kept 9 bases outside the gene matches. CDR3 sequence: CASSSRLAGGLGEQFF. In DNA form, the CDR3 reads TGTGCCAGCAGCTCGAGACTAGCGGGGGGGCTGGGTGAGCAGTTCTTC.

The DNA for the CDR3 is TGTGCCAGTAGTCCCAGGAGCCAGGGGGAGTCCCAGCATTTT. This gives the protein CASSPRSQGESQHF. This chain links TRBV19 with TRBJ1-5; the match to TRBD1 covers 7 bases. This CDR3 contains 14 residues. Germline lookup yields CDR1 LNHDA and CDR2 SQIVND (reference sequence). V lost 5 bases, J lost 11 bases, and 12 bases stayed unmatched.

This chain joins TRBV29-1 and TRBJ2-3, with 12 bases aligning to TRBD1. Per the germline V gene, CDR1 is SQVTM and CDR2 is ANQGSEA. CDR3 length: 15 amino acids. Trimming took 6 bases from V and 4 from J; bases not matched to a gene: 8. CDR3 coding DNA: TGCAGCGTAGCGGGACAGGGGGCACCCGCAGATACGCAGTATTTT. Encoded protein: CSVAGQGAPADTQYF.

This sequence joins TRBV6-1 and TRBJ1-4; 7 nucleotides align to TRBD1. CDR1 and CDR2 from the germline V gene are MNHNS and SASEGT. CDR3 length: 16 amino acids. The J segment lost 4 bases and the V segment lost 3 bases, leaving 8 bases of the junction unmatched. The CDR3 sequence is CASSDLTGTDNEKLFF. The CDR3 DNA follows: TGTGCCAGCAGTGATTTAACCGGGACAGATAATGAAAAACTGTTTTTT.